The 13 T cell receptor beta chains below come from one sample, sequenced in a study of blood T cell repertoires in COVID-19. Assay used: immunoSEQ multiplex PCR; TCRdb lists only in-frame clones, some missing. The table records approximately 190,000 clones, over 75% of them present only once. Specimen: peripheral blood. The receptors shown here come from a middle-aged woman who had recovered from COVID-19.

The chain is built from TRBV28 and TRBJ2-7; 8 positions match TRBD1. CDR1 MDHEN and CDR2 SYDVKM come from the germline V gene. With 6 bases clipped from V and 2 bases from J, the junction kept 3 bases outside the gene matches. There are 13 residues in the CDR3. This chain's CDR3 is CASRQGGTYEQYF. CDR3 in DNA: TGTGCCAGCAGACAGGGGGGTACCTACGAGCAGTACTTC.

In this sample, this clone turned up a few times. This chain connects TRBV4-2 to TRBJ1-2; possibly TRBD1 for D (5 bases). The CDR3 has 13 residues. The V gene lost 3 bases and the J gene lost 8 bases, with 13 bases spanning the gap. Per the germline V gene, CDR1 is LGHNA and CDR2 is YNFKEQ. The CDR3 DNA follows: TGTGCCAGCAGCCAGGATCAGGGCAACGGCTACACCTTC. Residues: CASSQDQGNGYTF.

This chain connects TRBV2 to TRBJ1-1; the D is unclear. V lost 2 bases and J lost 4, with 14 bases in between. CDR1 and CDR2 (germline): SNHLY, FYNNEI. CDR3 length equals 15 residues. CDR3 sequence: CASSEWGGRSTEAFF. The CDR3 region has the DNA TGTGCCAGCAGTGAATGGGGAGGGAGGAGCACTGAAGCTTTCTTT.

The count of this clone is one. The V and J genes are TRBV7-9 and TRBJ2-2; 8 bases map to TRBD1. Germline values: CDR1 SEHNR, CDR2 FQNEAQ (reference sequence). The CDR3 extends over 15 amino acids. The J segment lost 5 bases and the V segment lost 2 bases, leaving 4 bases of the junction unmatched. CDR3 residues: CASSLQGAITGELFF. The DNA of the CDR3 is TGTGCCAGCAGCTTACAGGGGGCTATAACCGGGGAGCTGTTTTTT.

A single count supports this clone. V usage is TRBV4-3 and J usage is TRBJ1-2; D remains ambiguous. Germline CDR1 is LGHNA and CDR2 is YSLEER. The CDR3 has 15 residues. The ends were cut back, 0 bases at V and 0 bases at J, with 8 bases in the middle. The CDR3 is CASSQDKYTNYGYTF. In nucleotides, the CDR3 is TGCGCCAGCAGCCAAGATAAGTACACTAACTATGGCTACACCTTC.

CDR3 residues: CASSQVLIGANVLTF. Here the CDR3 DNA reads TGCGCCAGCAGCCAAGTCCTAATTGGGGCCAACGTCCTGACTTTC. The V call is TRBV4-3, the J call TRBJ2-6; D is unresolved. The CDR3 loop spans 15 amino acids. CDR1 is LGHNA, CDR2 YSLEER, per germline. The V end was cut by 1 base, the J end by 3 bases, with 7 bases between.

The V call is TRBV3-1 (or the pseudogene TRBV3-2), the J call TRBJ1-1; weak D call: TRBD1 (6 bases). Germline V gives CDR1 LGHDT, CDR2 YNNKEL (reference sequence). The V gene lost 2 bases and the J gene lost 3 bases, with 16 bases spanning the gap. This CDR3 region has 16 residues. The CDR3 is CASSQNRGGADTEAFF. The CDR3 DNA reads TGTGCCAGCAGCCAAAATCGGGGGGGCGCGGACACTGAAGCTTTCTTT.

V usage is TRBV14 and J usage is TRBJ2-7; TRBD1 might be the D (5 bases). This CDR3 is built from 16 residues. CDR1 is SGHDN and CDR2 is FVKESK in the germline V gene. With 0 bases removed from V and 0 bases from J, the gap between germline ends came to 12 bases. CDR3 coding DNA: TGTGCCAGCAGCCAAGATCCGACAGAGAGCTCCTACGAGCAGTACTTC. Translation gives CASSQDPTESSYEQYF.

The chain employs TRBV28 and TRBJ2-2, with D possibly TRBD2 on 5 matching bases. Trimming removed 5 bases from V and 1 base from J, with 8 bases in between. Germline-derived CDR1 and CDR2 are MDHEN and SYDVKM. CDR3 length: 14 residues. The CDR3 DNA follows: TGTGCCAGCAGTATAAGCGGGAACACCGGGGAGCTGTTTTTT. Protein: CASSISGNTGELFF.

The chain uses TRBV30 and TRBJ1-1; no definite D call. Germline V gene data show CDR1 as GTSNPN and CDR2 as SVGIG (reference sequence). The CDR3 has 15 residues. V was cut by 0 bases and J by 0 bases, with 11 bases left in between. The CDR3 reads CAWSVGRIMNTEAFF. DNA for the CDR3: TGTGCCTGGAGTGTGGGCAGGATTATGAACACTGAAGCTTTCTTT. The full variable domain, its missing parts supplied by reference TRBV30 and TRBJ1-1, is SQTIHQWPATLVQPVGSPLSLECTVEGTSNPNLYWYRQAAGRGLQLLFYSVGIGQISSEVPQNLSASRPQDRQFILSSKKLLLSDSGFYLCAWSVGRIMNTEAFFGQGTRLTVV.

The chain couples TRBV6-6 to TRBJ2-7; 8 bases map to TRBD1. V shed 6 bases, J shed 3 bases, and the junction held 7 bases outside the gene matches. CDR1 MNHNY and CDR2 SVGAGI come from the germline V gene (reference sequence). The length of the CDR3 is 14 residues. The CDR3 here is CASRNGQGSYEQYF. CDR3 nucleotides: TGTGCCAGCAGAAATGGACAGGGCAGCTACGAGCAGTACTTC.

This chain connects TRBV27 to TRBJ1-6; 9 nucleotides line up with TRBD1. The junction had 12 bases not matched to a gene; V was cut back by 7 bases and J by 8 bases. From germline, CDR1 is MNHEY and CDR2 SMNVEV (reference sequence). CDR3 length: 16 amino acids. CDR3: CASMSFRDRVYSPLHF. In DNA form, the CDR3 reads TGTGCCAGCATGTCGTTCCGGGACAGGGTATATTCACCCCTCCACTTT.

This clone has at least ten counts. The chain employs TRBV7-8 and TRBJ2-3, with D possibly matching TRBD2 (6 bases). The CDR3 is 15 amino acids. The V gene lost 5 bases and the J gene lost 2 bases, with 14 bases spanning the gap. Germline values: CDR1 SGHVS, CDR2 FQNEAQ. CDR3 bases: TGTGCCAGCAGCCGATGGGGAGGCGTCACAGATACGCAGTATTTT. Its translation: CASSRWGGVTDTQYF.